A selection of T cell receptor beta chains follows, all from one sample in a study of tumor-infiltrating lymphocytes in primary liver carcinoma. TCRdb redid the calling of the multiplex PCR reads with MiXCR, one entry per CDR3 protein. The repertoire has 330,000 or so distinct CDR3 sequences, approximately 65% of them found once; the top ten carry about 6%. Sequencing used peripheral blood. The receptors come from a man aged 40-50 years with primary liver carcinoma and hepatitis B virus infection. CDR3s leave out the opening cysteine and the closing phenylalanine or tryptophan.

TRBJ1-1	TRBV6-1	ASNEQMNTEAF
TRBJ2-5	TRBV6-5	ATTLMGTPETQY
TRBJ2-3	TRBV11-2	ASGLEESGLAGLTDTQY
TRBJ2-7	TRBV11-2	TSGLEQGGYEQY
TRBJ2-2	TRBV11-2	ASSLIWGGAGELF
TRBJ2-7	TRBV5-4	ASSFEQATYEQY
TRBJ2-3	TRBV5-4	ASSLSSDTQY
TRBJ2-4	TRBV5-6	ASSLILTGAKNIQY
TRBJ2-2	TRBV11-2	ASSAQQGVTGELF
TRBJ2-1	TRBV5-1	ASMEGRGEQF
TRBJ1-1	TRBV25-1	ASSREGYTEAF
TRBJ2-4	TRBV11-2	ASSLPTRGRAKNIQY
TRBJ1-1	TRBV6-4	ASRNQAGNTESF
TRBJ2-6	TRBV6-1	ASSEGGREANVLT
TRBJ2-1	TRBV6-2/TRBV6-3	VSRARASGRGNEQF
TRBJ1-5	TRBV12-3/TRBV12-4	ASSTGQEYQPHH
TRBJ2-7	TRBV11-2	ASSAGISGSSYEQY
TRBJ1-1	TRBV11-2	ASSNGQRASGEAL
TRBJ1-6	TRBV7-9	ASSFGGQGYSPLH
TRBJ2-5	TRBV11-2	ASCPGLAGAQETKY